This TCR beta chain was documented in a study of blood T cell repertoires in COVID-19. Trimming pared 1 base from V and 6 bases from J, leaving 14 bases between. The CDR3 consists of 15 residues. CDR1 and CDR2 from the germline V gene are SGHRS and YFSETQ. This table comes from immunoSEQ multiplex PCR, and its TCRdb copy is limited to in-frame clones, with some not included. Of approximately 670,000 clones detected, approximately 90% appear once; the ten largest clones hold roughly 0.25%. This clone was seen a single time. The chain combines TRBV5-1 with TRBJ1-5; TRBD1 is a possible D gene (5 bases). The sequencing sample was made of peripheral blood. This TCR derives from a woman between 18 and 29 years old with acute or convalescent COVID-19. CDR3 loop: CASSLFTGQGQPQHF. DNA for the CDR3: TGCGCCAGCAGCTTGTTTACAGGTCAGGGTCAGCCCCAGCATTTT. Filled out from reference TRBV5-1 and TRBJ1-5, the complete variable domain reads KAGVTQTPRYLIKTRGQQVTLSCSPISGHRSVSWYQQTPGQGLQFLFEYFSETQRNKGNFPGRFSGRQFSNSRSEMNVSTLELGDSALYLCASSLFTGQGQPQHFGDGTRLSIL.